This T cell receptor beta chain stems from a study of shared clonotypes between healthy human individuals. Study results and limitations: The genetic and exposure-history diversity represented was limited by few donors.

The ends lost 3 bases at V and 5 bases at J; junction bases unmatched: 2. Germline CDR1 SGHNT, CDR2 YENEEA. The CDR3 contains 13 residues. Samples underwent the assay at deep level. On ten immunoSEQ deep assay plates, unsorted PBMC DNA was sequenced. Clones were read by immunoSEQ multiplex PCR, and TCRdb kept only the in-frame ones, dropping some. Here the sample spans fewer than 600,000 clones, 70% to 80% being singletons. Only one count was recorded for this clone. Its antigen is as yet unknown. The healthy adult donors were HIV-negative and reported no recent acute infections or vaccinations. The sequence was collected from a woman between 40 and 50 years old in good health. Some clones in this sample may be carry-over from other donors' samples. The sequenced sample consisted of PBMCs. This rearrangement joins TRBV11-3 to TRBJ1-1; 8 positions agree with TRBD1. The CDR3 DNA sequence: TGTGCCAGCAGCTTGACAGGGGATACTGAAGCTTTCTTT. This translates into CASSLTGDTEAFF.